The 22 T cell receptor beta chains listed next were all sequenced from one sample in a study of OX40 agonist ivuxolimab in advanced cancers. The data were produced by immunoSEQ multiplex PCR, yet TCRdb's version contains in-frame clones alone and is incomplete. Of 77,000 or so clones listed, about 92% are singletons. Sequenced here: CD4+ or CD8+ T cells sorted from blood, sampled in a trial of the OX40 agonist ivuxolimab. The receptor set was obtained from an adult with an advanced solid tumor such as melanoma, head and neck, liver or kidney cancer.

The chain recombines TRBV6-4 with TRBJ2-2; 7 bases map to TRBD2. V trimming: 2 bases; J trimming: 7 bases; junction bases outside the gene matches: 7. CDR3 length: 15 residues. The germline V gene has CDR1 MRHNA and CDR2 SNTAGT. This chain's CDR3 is CASSDRAGALGELFF. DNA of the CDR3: TGTGCCAGCAGTGACCGGGCGGGAGCGCTCGGGGAGCTGTTTTTT.

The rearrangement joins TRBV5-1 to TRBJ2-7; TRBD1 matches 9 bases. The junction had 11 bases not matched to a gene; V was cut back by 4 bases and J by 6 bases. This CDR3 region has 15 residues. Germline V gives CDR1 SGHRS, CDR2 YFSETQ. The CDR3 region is CASSATGTGISEQYF. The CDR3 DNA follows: TGCGCCAGCAGCGCCACCGGGACAGGGATCTCCGAGCAGTACTTC.

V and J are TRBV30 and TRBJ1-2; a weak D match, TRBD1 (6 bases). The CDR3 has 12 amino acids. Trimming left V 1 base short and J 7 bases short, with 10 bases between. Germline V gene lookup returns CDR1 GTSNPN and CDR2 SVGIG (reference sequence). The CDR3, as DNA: TGTGCCTGGAGTGCCGGGACAACTGGCTACACCTTC. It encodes CAWSAGTTGYTF. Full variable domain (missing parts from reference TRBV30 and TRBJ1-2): SQTIHQWPATLVQPVGSPLSLECTVEGTSNPNLYWYRQAAGRGLQLLFYSVGIGQISSEVPQNLSASRPQDRQFILSSKKLLLSDSGFYLCAWSAGTTGYTFGSGTRLTVV.

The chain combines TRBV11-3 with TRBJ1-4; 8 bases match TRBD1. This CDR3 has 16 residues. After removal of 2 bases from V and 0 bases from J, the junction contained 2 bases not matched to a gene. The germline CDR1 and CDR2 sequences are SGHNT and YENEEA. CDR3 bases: TGTGCCAGCAGCTTAATGGGACAGGCAACTAATGAAAAACTGTTTTTT. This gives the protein CASSLMGQATNEKLFF. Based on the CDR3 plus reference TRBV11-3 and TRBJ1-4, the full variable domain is EAGVVQSPRYKIIEKKQPVAFWCNPISGHNTLYWYLQNLGQGPELLIRYENEEAVDDSQLPKDRFSAERLKGVDSTLKIQPAELGDSAVYLCASSLMGQATNEKLFFGSGTQLSVL.

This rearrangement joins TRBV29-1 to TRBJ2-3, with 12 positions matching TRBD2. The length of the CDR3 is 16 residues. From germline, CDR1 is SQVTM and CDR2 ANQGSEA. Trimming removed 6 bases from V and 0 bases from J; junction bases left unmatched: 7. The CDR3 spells CSVRLGTSGSTDTQYF. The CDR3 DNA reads TGCAGCGTCCGCCTCGGGACTAGCGGGAGCACAGATACGCAGTATTTT.

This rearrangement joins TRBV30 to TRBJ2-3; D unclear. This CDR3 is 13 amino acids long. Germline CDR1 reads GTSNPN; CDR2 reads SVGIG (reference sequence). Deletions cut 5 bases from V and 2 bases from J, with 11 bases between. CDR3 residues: CAWAARYTDTQYF. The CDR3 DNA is TGTGCCTGGGCGGCTCGATACACAGATACGCAGTATTTT.

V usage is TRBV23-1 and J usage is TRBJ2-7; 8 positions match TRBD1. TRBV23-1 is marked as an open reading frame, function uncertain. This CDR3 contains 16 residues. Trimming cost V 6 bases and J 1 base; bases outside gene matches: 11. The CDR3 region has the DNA TGCGCCAGCAGGGACAGGGACCGGGGGACGTCCTACGAGCAGTACTTC. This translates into CASRDRDRGTSYEQYF.

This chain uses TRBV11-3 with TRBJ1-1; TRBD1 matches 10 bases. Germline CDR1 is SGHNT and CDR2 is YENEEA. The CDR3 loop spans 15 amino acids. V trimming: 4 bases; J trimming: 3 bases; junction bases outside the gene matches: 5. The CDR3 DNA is TGTGCCAGCAGCTCGCGGACAGGGGGTGACACTGAAGCTTTCTTT. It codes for CASSSRTGGDTEAFF.

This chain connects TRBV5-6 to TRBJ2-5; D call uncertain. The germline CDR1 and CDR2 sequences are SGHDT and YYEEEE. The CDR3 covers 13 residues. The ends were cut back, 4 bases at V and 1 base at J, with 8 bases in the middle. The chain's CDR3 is CASSRYPQETQYF. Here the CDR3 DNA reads TGTGCCAGCAGCAGGTACCCCCAAGAGACCCAGTACTTC.

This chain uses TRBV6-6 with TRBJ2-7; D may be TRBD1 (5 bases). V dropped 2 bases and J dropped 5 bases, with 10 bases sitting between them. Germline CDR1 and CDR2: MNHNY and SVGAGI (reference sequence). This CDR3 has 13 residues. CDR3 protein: CASSYRGTHEQYF. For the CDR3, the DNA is TGTGCCAGCAGTTACAGGGGAACCCACGAGCAGTACTTC.

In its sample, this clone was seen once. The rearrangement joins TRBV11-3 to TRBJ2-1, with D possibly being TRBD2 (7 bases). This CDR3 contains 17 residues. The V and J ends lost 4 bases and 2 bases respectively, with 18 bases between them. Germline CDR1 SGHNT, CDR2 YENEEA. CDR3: CASSSGGPTGTYNEQFF. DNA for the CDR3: TGTGCCAGCAGCTCCGGGGGGCCCACGGGAACCTACAATGAGCAGTTCTTC.

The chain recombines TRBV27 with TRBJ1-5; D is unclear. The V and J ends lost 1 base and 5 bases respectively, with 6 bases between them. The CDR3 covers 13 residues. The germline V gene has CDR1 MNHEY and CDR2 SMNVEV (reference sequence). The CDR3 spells CASSLFSHQPQHF. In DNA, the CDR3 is TGTGCCAGCAGTTTATTCAGCCATCAGCCCCAGCATTTT.

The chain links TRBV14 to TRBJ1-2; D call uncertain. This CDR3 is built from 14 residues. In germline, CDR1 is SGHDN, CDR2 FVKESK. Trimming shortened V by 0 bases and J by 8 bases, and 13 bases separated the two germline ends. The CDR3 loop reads CASSQDGGRHGYTF. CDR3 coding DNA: TGTGCCAGCAGCCAAGATGGCGGGCGACACGGCTACACCTTC.

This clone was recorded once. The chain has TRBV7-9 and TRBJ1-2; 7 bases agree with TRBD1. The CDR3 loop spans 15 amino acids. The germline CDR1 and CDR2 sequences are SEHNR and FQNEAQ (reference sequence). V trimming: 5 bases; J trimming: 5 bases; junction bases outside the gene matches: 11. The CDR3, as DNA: TGTGCCAGCAGCCAGAGGGAGGGGGCTTCGTATGGCTACACCTTC. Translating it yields CASSQREGASYGYTF. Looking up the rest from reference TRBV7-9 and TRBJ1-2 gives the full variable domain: DTGVSQNPRHKITKRGQNVTFRCDPISEHNRLYWYRQTLGQGPEFLTYFQNEAQLEKSRLLSDRFSAERPKGSFSTLEIQRTEQGDSAMYLCASSQREGASYGYTFGSGTRLTVV.

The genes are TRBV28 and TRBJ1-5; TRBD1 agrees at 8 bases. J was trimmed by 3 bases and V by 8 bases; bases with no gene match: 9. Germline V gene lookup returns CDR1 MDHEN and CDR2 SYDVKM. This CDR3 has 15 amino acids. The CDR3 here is CASWSDRAYNQPQHF. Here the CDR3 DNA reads TGTGCCAGCTGGTCGGACAGGGCTTACAATCAGCCCCAGCATTTT. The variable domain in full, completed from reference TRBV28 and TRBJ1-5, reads DVKVTQSSRYLVKRTGEKVFLECVQDMDHENMFWYRQDPGLGLRLIYFSYDVKMKEKGDIPEGYSVSREKKERFSLILESASTNQTSMYLCASWSDRAYNQPQHFGDGTRLSIL.

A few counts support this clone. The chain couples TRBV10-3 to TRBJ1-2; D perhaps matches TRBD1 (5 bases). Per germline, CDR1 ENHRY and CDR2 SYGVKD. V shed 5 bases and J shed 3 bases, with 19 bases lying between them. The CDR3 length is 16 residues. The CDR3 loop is CAISWDREATDYGYTF. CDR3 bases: TGTGCCATCAGTTGGGACCGGGAGGCTACGGACTATGGCTACACCTTC.

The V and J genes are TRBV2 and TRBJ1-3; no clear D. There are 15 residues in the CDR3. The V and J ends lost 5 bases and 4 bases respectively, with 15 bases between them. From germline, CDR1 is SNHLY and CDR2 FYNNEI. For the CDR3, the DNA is TGTGCCAGCAGTCCCGCCCGGTCCCCAGGAAACACCATATATTTT. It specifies CASSPARSPGNTIYF.

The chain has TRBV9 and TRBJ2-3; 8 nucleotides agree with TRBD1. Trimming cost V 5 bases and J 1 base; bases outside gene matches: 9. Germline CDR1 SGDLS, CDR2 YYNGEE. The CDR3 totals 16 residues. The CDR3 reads CASSAISGQGTDTQYF. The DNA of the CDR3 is TGTGCCAGCAGTGCTATTTCGGGACAGGGCACAGATACGCAGTATTTT.

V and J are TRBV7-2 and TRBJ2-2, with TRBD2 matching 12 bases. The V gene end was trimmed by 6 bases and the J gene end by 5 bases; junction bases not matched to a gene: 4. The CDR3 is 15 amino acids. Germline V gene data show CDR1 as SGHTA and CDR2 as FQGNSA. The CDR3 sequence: CASRPTSGRTGELFF. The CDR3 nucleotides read TGTGCCAGCAGACCAACTAGCGGGAGGACCGGGGAGCTGTTTTTT.

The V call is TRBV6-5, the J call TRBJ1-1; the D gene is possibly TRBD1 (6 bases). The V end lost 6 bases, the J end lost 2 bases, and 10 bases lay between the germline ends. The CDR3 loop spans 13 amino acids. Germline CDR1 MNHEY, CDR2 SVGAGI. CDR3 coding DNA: TGTGCCAGCAGCCGGACAGAAAACACTGAAGCTTTCTTT. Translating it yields CASSRTENTEAFF.

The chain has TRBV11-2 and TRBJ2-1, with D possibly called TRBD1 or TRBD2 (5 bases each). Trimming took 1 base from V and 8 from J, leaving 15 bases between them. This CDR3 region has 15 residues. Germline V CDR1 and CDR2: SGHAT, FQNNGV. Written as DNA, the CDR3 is TGTGCCAGCAGCTTAGTTCGAGGGGTTGAGGATGAGCAGTTCTTC. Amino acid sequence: CASSLVRGVEDEQFF.

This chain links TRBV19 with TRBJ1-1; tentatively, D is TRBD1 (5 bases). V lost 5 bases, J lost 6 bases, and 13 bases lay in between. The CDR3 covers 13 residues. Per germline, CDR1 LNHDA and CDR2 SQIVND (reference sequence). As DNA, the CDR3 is TGTGCCAGTAGTCCAGGGCCCAGGGCTGAAGCTTTCTTT. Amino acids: CASSPGPRAEAFF.